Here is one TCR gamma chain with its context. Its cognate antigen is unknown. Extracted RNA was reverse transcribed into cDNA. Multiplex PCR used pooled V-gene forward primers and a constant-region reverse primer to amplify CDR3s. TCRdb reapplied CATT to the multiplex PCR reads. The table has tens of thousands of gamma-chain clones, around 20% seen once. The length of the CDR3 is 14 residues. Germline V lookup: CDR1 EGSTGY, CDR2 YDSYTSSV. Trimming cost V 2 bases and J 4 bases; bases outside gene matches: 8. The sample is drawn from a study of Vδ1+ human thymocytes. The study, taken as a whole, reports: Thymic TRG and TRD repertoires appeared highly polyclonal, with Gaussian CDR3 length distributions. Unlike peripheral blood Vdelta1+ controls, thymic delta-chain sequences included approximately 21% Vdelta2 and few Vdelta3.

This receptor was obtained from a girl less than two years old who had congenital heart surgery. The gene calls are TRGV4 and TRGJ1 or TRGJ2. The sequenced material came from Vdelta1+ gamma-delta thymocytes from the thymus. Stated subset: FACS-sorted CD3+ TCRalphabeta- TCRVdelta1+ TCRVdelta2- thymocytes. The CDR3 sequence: CATWDARGYYKKLF. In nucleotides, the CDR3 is TGTGCCACCTGGGATGCACGGGGGTATTATAAGAAACTCTTT.